These T cell receptor beta chains were read from a single sample in a study of response to subunit inactivated influenza vaccine. Via MiXCR, TCRdb re-called the RT-PCR reads, giving one row per CDR3 protein. The sample yields under 950,000 distinct CDR3 sequences, about 20% seen once. The sample was PBMCs from blood, taken 4 to 6 days after vaccination. The origin of the receptors is a man aged 50 or older who received an inactivated influenza vaccine. CDR3s include the opening cysteine and the closing phenylalanine or tryptophan. Fields, in order: CDR3 length, V gene, D gene, clone size, J gene, CDR3 protein, CDR3 DNA. D genes are given only for firm matches. Only some rows state a clone size, as once, few, many or a class for expanded clones.

16,TRBV20-1,TRBD2,few,TRBJ2-1,CSAPAEGRGNYNEQFF,TGCAGTGCCCCGGCGGAGGGGCGGGGGAATTACAATGAGCAGTTCTTC
13,TRBV5-1,NA,few,TRBJ2-3,CASSAGFTDTQYF,TGCGCCAGCAGCGCCGGGTTTACAGATACGCAGTATTTT
17,TRBV5-1,NA,NA,TRBJ2-7,CASSPSRDIGGGYEQYF,TGCGCCAGCAGCCCGTCCCGGGACATTGGAGGGGGCTACGAGCAGTACTTC
15,TRBV24-1,TRBD1,NA,TRBJ2-2,CATSDYRTGSGELFF,TGTGCCACCAGTGATTATCGGACAGGGTCCGGGGAGCTGTTTTTT
13,TRBV20-1,NA,many,TRBJ2-5,CSARRWIQETQYF,TGCAGTGCTAGGAGGTGGATCCAAGAGACCCAGTACTTC
17,TRBV12-3/TRBV12-4,TRBD2,few,TRBJ2-7,CASSGGDGGVSSYEQYF,TGTGCCAGCAGTGGGGGGGACGGGGGAGTAAGCTCCTACGAGCAGTACTTC
14,TRBV20-1,NA,NA,TRBJ1-5,CSASAGTFNQPQHF,TGCAGTGCTAGCGCCGGGACTTTCAATCAGCCCCAGCATTTT
13,TRBV10-3,NA,NA,TRBJ2-7,CAISEGTSYEQYF,TGTGCCATCAGTGAGGGGACAAGCTACGAGCAGTACTTC
14,TRBV5-1,NA,once,TRBJ1-1,CASSLPGIATEAFF,TGCGCCAGCAGCTTGCCGGGGATTGCCACTGAAGCTTTCTTT
13,TRBV20-1,NA,NA,TRBJ2-2,CSARTLNTGGLFF,TGCAGTGCGAGGACTCTCAACACCGGGGGGCTGTTTTTT
16,TRBV4-1,NA,few,TRBJ1-4,CASSQDLQGRQEKLFF,TGCGCCAGCAGCCAAGATCTCCAGGGGAGGCAGGAAAAACTGTTTTTT
15,TRBV29-1,NA,few,TRBJ2-3,CSVEAVLAVADTQYF,TGCAGCGTTGAAGCTGTACTAGCTGTCGCAGATACGCAGTATTTT
11,TRBV6-2/TRBV6-3,NA,NA,TRBJ2-5,CATARRETQYF,TGTGCCACCGCTAGGAGGGAGACCCAGTACTTC
15,TRBV20-1,NA,few,TRBJ1-1,CSARGAGRINTEAFF,TGCAGTGCTAGAGGTGCGGGGCGGATCAACACTGAAGCTTTCTTT
16,TRBV12-3/TRBV12-4,NA,NA,TRBJ1-3,CASSLQADFIMDTIYF,TGTGCCAGCAGTTTACAGGCAGACTTTATAATGGACACCATATATTTT
16,TRBV12-3/TRBV12-4,NA,NA,TRBJ2-5,CASSLLFGVGEETQYF,TGTGCCAGCAGTTTATTATTTGGGGTCGGGGAAGAGACCCAGTACTTC
14,TRBV5-6,NA,few,TRBJ1-2,CASSFAGASYGYTF,TGTGCCAGCAGCTTTGCGGGGGCCTCCTATGGCTACACCTTC
16,TRBV5-1,NA,few,TRBJ2-1,CASSRRPSAGGNEQFF,TGCGCCAGCAGCCGGCGGCCTAGCGCGGGTGGGAATGAGCAGTTCTTC
14,TRBV6-5,NA,NA,TRBJ1-1,CASSYTVRNTEAFF,TGTGCCAGCAGTTACACGGTTAGGAACACTGAAGCTTTCTTT
11,TRBV28,NA,NA,TRBJ1-1,CATAGRVGAFF,TGTGCCACCGCGGGAAGGGTTGGAGCTTTCTTT
15,TRBV5-1,NA,few,TRBJ1-1,CASSLGARVGTEAFF,TGCGCCAGCAGCTTGGGGGCGAGGGTTGGGACTGAAGCTTTCTTT
15,TRBV6-1,NA,NA,TRBJ1-1,CASTDDKGSGTEAFF,TGTGCCAGCACGGACGACAAAGGGTCGGGCACTGAAGCTTTCTTT
16,TRBV7-2,TRBD2,few,TRBJ2-5,CASSLGLAGVVETQYF,TGTGCCAGCAGCTTGGGACTAGCGGGAGTTGTTGAGACCCAGTACTTC
15,TRBV5-6,NA,NA,TRBJ1-5,CASSLGGMAYQPQHF,TGTGCCAGCAGCTTGGGGGGCATGGCCTATCAGCCCCAGCATTTT
13,TRBV12-3/TRBV12-4,NA,NA,TRBJ1-2,CASSHTANYGYTF,TGTGCCAGCAGCCATACAGCTAACTATGGCTACACCTTC
16,TRBV12-3/TRBV12-4,NA,NA,TRBJ2-2,CASSSARSANTGELFF,TGTGCCAGCAGTTCGGCACGCTCAGCGAACACCGGGGAGCTGTTTTTT
14,TRBV6-5,TRBD1,few,TRBJ1-1,CASSYGTGLTEAFF,TGTGCCAGCAGTTACGGGACAGGGCTCACTGAAGCTTTCTTT
17,TRBV12-3/TRBV12-4,TRBD2,NA,TRBJ2-3,CASSKTNPSGKTDTQYF,TGTGCCAGCAGTAAAACCAACCCTAGCGGAAAAACAGATACGCAGTATTTT
12,TRBV20-1,NA,NA,TRBJ2-3,CSATTNWGTQYF,TGCAGTGCTACAACGAATTGGGGTACGCAGTATTTT
15,TRBV7-2,TRBD1,many,TRBJ1-1,CASSLQGTMNTEAFF,TGTGCCAGCAGTTTACAGGGGACGATGAACACTGAAGCTTTCTTT
13,TRBV18,NA,NA,TRBJ2-5,CASSPDSGETQYF,TGTGCCAGCTCACCAGACAGTGGAGAGACCCAGTACTTC
15,TRBV10-3,NA,NA,TRBJ2-5,CAISSTLKREETQYF,TGTGCCATCAGTTCGACTCTAAAACGAGAAGAGACCCAGTACTTC
13,TRBV29-1,NA,NA,TRBJ2-5,CSVHPWGGETQYF,TGCAGCGTCCACCCGTGGGGGGGCGAGACCCAGTACTTC
13,TRBV20-1,NA,NA,TRBJ2-2,CSARDQSTGELFF,TGCAGTGCTAGAGACCAAAGTACCGGGGAGCTGTTTTTT
17,TRBV18,TRBD1,NA,TRBJ2-2,CASSPQYRTGYTGELFF,TGTGCCAGCTCACCACAGTATAGGACAGGATACACCGGGGAGCTGTTTTTT
16,TRBV5-1,TRBD1,NA,TRBJ2-7,CASSLTGTVSSYEQYF,TGCGCCAGCAGCTTGACCGGGACAGTGAGCTCCTACGAGCAGTACTTC
13,TRBV12-3/TRBV12-4,NA,NA,TRBJ2-3,CASSFVQTDTQYF,TGTGCCAGCAGTTTTGTCCAAACCGATACGCAGTATTTT
14,TRBV20-1,TRBD2,few,TRBJ2-7,CSASRLAGRYEQYF,TGCAGTGCTTCCAGACTAGCGGGACGGTACGAGCAGTACTTC
16,TRBV5-1,NA,few,TRBJ2-1,CASSRDPGSSYNEQFF,TGCGCCAGCAGCCGGGACCCCGGGAGCTCCTACAATGAGCAGTTCTTC
15,TRBV28,NA,once,TRBJ2-7,CASKNLRSEVYEQYF,TGTGCCAGCAAGAACCTCCGGAGCGAGGTCTACGAGCAGTACTTC